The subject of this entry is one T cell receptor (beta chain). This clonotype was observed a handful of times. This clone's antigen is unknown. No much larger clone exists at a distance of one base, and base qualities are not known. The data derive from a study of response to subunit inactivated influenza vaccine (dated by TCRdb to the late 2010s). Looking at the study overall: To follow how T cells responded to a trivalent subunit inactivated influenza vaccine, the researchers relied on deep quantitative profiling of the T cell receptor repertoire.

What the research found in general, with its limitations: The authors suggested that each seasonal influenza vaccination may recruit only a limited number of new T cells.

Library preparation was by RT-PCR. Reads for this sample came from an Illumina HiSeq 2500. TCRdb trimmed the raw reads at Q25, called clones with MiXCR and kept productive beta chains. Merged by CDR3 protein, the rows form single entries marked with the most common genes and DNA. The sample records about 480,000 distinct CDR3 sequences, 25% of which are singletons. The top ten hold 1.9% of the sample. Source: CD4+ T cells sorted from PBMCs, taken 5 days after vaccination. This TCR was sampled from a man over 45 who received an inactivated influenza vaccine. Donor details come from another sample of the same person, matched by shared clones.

The DNA sequence follows: TGTGCCAGCAGTGACTCACCCCTACGGGACGGGAGGCATGAAGCTTTCTTT. This is translated as CASSDSPLRDGRHEAFF. Recombination connected TRBV6-4 to TRBJ1-1; the D gene is perhaps TRBD1, on 5 matching bases. The V and J ends are trimmed by 0 bases and 7 bases, leaving 21 bases between them. CDR1 MRHNA and CDR2 SNTAGT were looked up in the germline V gene. The CDR3 runs 17 residues from the cysteine to the phenylalanine. The read is trimmed to its CDR3 DNA, 51 bases read in frame from base 1.